Shown below are 23 T cell receptor beta chains from a single sample sequenced in a study of cytomegalovirus exposure and HLA in healthy donors. The PCR made use of 60 Vbeta and 13 Jbeta primers. Sequencing was performed with immunoSEQ multiplex PCR; in TCRdb, only in-frame clones are kept and a portion is missing. The sample yields some 100,000 clones, approximately 74% seen once. Sequencing used PBMCs. The source is a female donor in good health and CMV-seropositive.

The chain uses TRBV5-1 and TRBJ2-7; TRBD1 aligns across 7 bases. Germline V gives CDR1 SGHRS, CDR2 YFSETQ. This CDR3 spans 15 amino acids. The V and J ends lost 0 bases and 2 bases, in that order; junction bases with no gene match: 5. The CDR3 sequence: CASSLEGAPAYEQYF. In nucleotides, the CDR3 is TGCGCCAGCAGCTTGGAGGGGGCGCCCGCCTACGAGCAGTACTTC.

The chain combines TRBV6-1 with TRBJ1-5, with TRBD1 identical over 9 bases. J was trimmed by 2 bases and V by 4 bases; bases with no gene match: 3. Germline V gene lookup returns CDR1 MNHNS and CDR2 SASEGT. This CDR3 region has 15 residues. CDR3 DNA sequence: TGTGCCAGCAGTGGGCACAGGGGGCGCAATCAGCCCCAGCATTTT. Its translation is CASSGHRGRNQPQHF.

The V and J genes are TRBV29-1 and TRBJ1-1, with no clear D. The CDR3 sequence is 14 residues long. Trimming took off 4 bases at V and 1 base at J, with 13 bases between the two ends. CDR1 SQVTM and CDR2 ANQGSEA come from the germline V gene. The DNA of the CDR3 is TGCAGCGTTGTGAGGGCAGCGCGGAACACTGAAGCTTTCTTT. Translating gives CSVVRAARNTEAFF.

CDR3 nucleotides: TGTGCCAGCAGCACGGGACAGCCCTATGGCTACACCTTC. Translating gives CASSTGQPYGYTF. V is TRBV7-2 and J is TRBJ1-2; TRBD1 matches at 7 bases. The J segment lost 4 bases and the V segment lost 5 bases, leaving 4 bases of the junction unmatched. The CDR3 has 13 amino acids. From germline, CDR1 is SGHTA and CDR2 FQGNSA.

The rearrangement joins TRBV29-1 to TRBJ1-1; TRBD1 agrees at 8 bases. V lost 6 bases, J lost 5 bases, and 11 bases stayed unmatched. The CDR3 consists of 14 residues. Germline V CDR1 and CDR2: SQVTM, ANQGSEA. CDR3: CSVERGQGGTEAFF. CDR3 nucleotide sequence: TGCAGCGTAGAGAGAGGACAGGGTGGTACTGAAGCTTTCTTT.

The chain recombines TRBV28 with TRBJ1-3, with TRBD1 matching 10 bases. The CDR3 extends over 14 amino acids. The trim removed 6 bases at V and 4 bases at J, leaving 3 bases unmatched. Per germline, CDR1 MDHEN and CDR2 SYDVKM. The CDR3 reads CASSPTGGGNTIYF. In nucleotides, the CDR3 is TGTGCCAGCAGCCCGACAGGGGGCGGAAACACCATATATTTT.

This clone has only a few counts. The V call is TRBV7-6, the J call TRBJ1-3; no firm D call. The CDR3 is made up of 15 amino acids. Trimming left V 3 bases short and J 0 bases short, with 9 bases between. Germline assignment: CDR1 SGHVS and CDR2 FNYEAQ. CDR3: CASSFGGSSGNTIYF. In nucleotides, the CDR3 is TGTGCCAGCAGCTTCGGAGGCAGCTCTGGAAACACCATATATTTT. The entire variable domain, with the rest obtained from reference TRBV7-6 and TRBJ1-3, is as follows: GAGVSQSPRYKVTKRGQDVALRCDPISGHVSLYWYRQALGQGPEFLTYFNYEAQQDKSGLPNDRFSAERPEGSISTLTIQRTEQRDSAMYRCASSFGGSSGNTIYFGEGSWLTVV.

The DNA for the CDR3 is TGTGCCAGCAGCCCGTACAATTTCCAAGAGACCCAGTACTTC. Protein sequence: CASSPYNFQETQYF. The chain combines TRBV16 with TRBJ2-5; D ambiguous. V was pared by 4 bases and J by 1 base, with 10 bases between. The length of the CDR3 is 14 residues. Germline CDR1 is KGHSY and CDR2 is FQNENV.

This chain joins TRBV18 and TRBJ2-7, with 11 bases identical to TRBD1. The CDR3 has 13 amino acids. Germline values: CDR1 KGHSH, CDR2 LQKENI. Trimming removed 4 bases from V and 6 bases from J; junction bases left unmatched: 2. The CDR3 reads CASSLGQGAEQYF. The CDR3 coding sequence is TGTGCCAGCTCACTCGGACAGGGGGCCGAGCAGTACTTC.

The genes are TRBV11-3 and TRBJ1-1; D is unresolved. V was trimmed by 1 base and J by 5 bases, leaving 8 bases between them. The CDR3 is made up of 13 amino acids. The germline V gene has CDR1 SGHNT and CDR2 YENEEA. The CDR3 DNA reads TGTGCCAGCAGCTTAGCCCCTTTTACTGAAGCTTTCTTT. Amino acids: CASSLAPFTEAFF.

The chain couples TRBV2 to TRBJ2-1, with 9 bases fitting TRBD2. V shed 7 bases and J 0 bases; nucleotides not matched to a gene: 10. Germline V lookup: CDR1 SNHLY, CDR2 FYNNEI. The length of the CDR3 is 17 residues. CDR3 sequence: CASTLFLSGSSYNEQFF. DNA for the CDR3: TGTGCCAGCACCCTGTTCCTTAGCGGGAGCTCCTACAATGAGCAGTTCTTC.

This rearrangement joins TRBV5-4 to TRBJ2-6; no reliable D call. Trimming left V 4 bases short and J 2 bases short, with 13 bases between. The CDR3 is 16 residues long. The germline V gene has CDR1 SGHNT and CDR2 YYREEE (reference sequence). CDR3 residues: CASSQNDLAGANVLTF. The CDR3 bases are TGTGCCAGCAGCCAAAATGACTTGGCTGGGGCCAACGTCCTGACTTTC.

The V call is TRBV6-6, the J call TRBJ1-2; D is unresolved. Trimming left V 2 bases short and J 7 bases short, with 8 bases between. The V gene's germline CDR1 is MNHNY and CDR2 SVGAGI (reference sequence). This CDR3 is 12 amino acids long. CDR3 nucleotides: TGTGCCAGCAGTTACCCCCCCCGTGGCTACACCTTC. It yields the protein CASSYPPRGYTF.

This clone was recorded a few times. The chain employs TRBV4-3 and TRBJ1-1, with D possibly matching TRBD1 (5 bases). The CDR3 length is 13 residues. Germline CDR1 reads LGHNA; CDR2 reads YSLEER. V gave up 3 bases and J gave up 13 bases, with 18 bases separating them. The CDR3 DNA is TGCGCCAGCAGCCACCGTCCTGGGAGGGGCTGTTTCTTT. This encodes CASSHRPGRGCFF.

The CDR3 sequence is CASSVEGGIFSPSNYGYTF. DNA for the CDR3: TGTGCCAGCAGCGTAGAGGGAGGGATCTTCTCCCCTTCCAACTATGGCTACACCTTC. J is TRBJ1-2 and V is TRBV9; D gene uncertain. The germline V gene has CDR1 SGDLS and CDR2 YYNGEE. CDR3 length: 19 amino acids. The V gene lost 0 bases and the J gene lost 2 bases, with 23 bases spanning the gap.

The V call is TRBV2, the J call TRBJ2-6; 11 bases map to TRBD1. Germline-derived CDR1 and CDR2 are SNHLY and FYNNEI. CDR3 length equals 18 residues. Losses at the gene ends were 8 bases for V and 2 bases for J; bases not matched to a gene: 11. The CDR3 loop is CASRPGQGVSPGANVLTF. In DNA, the CDR3 is TGTGCCAGCCGACCGGGACAGGGGGTTTCACCTGGGGCCAACGTCCTGACTTTC.

J is TRBJ1-5 and V is TRBV28, with 9 positions matching TRBD1. The length of the CDR3 is 13 residues. Germline V gives CDR1 MDHEN, CDR2 SYDVKM. V shed 8 bases and J 7 bases; nucleotides not matched to a gene: 6. DNA of the CDR3: TGTGCCAGCCGACAGGGGGTGGAACAGCCCCAGCATTTT. It translates to CASRQGVEQPQHF.

This clone was seen only a few times. V usage is TRBV2 and J usage is TRBJ2-7; 7 bases agree with TRBD1. Germline V gives CDR1 SNHLY, CDR2 FYNNEI. V gave up 6 bases and J gave up 3 bases; unmatched junction bases: 2. The CDR3 extends over 12 amino acids. The CDR3 spells CASRGQHYEQYF. The CDR3 coding sequence is TGTGCCAGCAGGGGACAGCACTACGAGCAGTACTTC.

Comment on this clone: The CDR3 carries no conserved terminal phenylalanine or tryptophan, so it likely arises from a read error. The V and J genes are TRBV29-1 and TRBJ1-5; D gene ambiguous. Looked up from germline, CDR1 is SQVTM and CDR2 is ANQGSEA. The CDR3 spans 12 residues. The V gene lost 1 base and the J gene lost 4 bases, with 5 bases spanning the gap. The DNA for the CDR3 is TGCAGCGTTGAAGGGGAGAATCAGCCCCAGCATGTT. Its translation is CSVEGENQPQHV.

The chain carries TRBV7-2 and TRBJ1-4; tentatively, D is TRBD1 (5 bases). The CDR3 runs to 16 residues. V lost 6 bases and J 0 bases, leaving 14 bases between the germline ends. The germline gives CDR1 SGHTA, CDR2 FQGNSA. CDR3 loop: CASSFQQATTNEKLFF. The CDR3 DNA reads TGTGCCAGCAGTTTCCAACAGGCGACAACTAATGAAAAACTGTTTTTT.

J is TRBJ1-2 and V is TRBV9; maybe TRBD1 (6 bases). Germline lookup yields CDR1 SGDLS and CDR2 YYNGEE. This CDR3 is built from 13 residues. V dropped 3 bases and J dropped 5 bases, with 11 bases sitting between them. The CDR3 region has the DNA TGTGCCAGCAGCGCATATACAGGGTATGGCTACACCTTC. Translated: CASSAYTGYGYTF.

In this sample, this clone turned up a few times. This chain links TRBV28 with TRBJ2-7; the D gene is possibly TRBD2 (6 bases). The CDR3 contains 16 residues. Trimming took off 6 bases at V and 0 bases at J, with 18 bases between the two ends. Germline loops: CDR1 MDHEN, CDR2 SYDVKM. Here the CDR3 DNA reads TGTGCCAGCAGCGACCCGGGAGCCTCAAGCTCCTACGAGCAGTACTTC. It codes for CASSDPGASSSYEQYF. Variable domain in full (rest from reference TRBV28 and TRBJ2-7): DVKVTQSSRYLVKRTGEKVFLECVQDMDHENMFWYRQDPGLGLRLIYFSYDVKMKEKGDIPEGYSVSREKKERFSLILESASTNQTSMYLCASSDPGASSSYEQYFGPGTRLTVT.

This chain joins TRBV4-3 and TRBJ2-3; D unresolved. Germline V gene lookup returns CDR1 LGHNA and CDR2 YSLEER. The CDR3 consists of 20 residues. The ends were cut back, 0 bases at V and 1 base at J, with 23 bases in the middle. The DNA for the CDR3 is TGCGCCAGCAGCCAAGATGCCCCAGATTTGGCGGCGAGACGCACAGATACGCAGTATTTT. This codes for CASSQDAPDLAARRTDTQYF.